This is a list of T cell receptor beta chains from one sample in a study of glioma-infiltrating T cells after dendritic cell vaccination. Assay used: immunoSEQ multiplex PCR; TCRdb lists only in-frame clones, some missing. The sample lists about 92,000 clones, just over 85% occurring once. The starting material was blood, obtained before dendritic cell vaccination. These TCRs come from a human donor with glioblastoma. The conserved cysteine and the conserved F or W are not part of the CDR3 here. The order of the fields is V gene, CDR3 protein.

>TRBV5-1
ASSLVAGTGEKLF
>TRBV9
ASSGQSGVYNEQF
>TRBV19
ASGLAGFYNEQF
>TRBV30
AAGDPSGNTIY
>TRBV5-5
ASSLGSYGYT
>TRBV9
ASSLRTGGQGNGYT
>TRBV28
ASSLGRTLNEKLF
>TRBV6-5
ASSRDSPAYEQY
>TRBV13
ASSFQGASTGELF
>TRBV9
ASSVVLTDTQY
>TRBV27
ASCVGGLGTGELF
>TRBV28
ASSSTSGGAYEQY
>TRBV11-3
ASSLGSSPSTDTQY
>TRBV7-6
ASGPVGDNSPLH
>TRBV12-5
ASAPGGVGNQETQY
>TRBV6-1
ASRSQGYNSPLH
>TRBV5-5
ASSLESGQYTIY
>TRBV7-3
ASSLGDRNTEAF
>TRBV30
AWSAGTGGNTIY
>TRBV5-1
ASSLAGALSSGNTIY
>TRBV4-2
ASSQAWNTEAF
>TRBV7-3
ASSLSGVAINEQF
>TRBV2
ASKRDRGSVGYT
>TRBV11-2
ASSSWTGQT
>TRBV4-1
ASSQMTSGGPGELF
>TRBV6-6
ASSYLQGVGDGYT
>TRBV10-3
AIRNQQGTGSPLH
>TRBV7-8
ASSFGQHQETQY
>TRBV7-6
ASSSRAEGYT
>TRBV2
ASTSAGPEKQY
>TRBV7-9
ASSSGLAGGHLRGELF
>TRBV20-1
SALDYTQY
>TRBV5-4
ASSLDRQGRNT
>TRBV27
ASSLLTSGPSNEQF
>TRBV4-1
ASSQKIGTGRSEQY
>TRBV2
ASRTGTGVGYT
>TRBV18
ASSPPGAEAF
>TRBV9
ASSVDGPANYGYT
>TRBV19
ASSMSRGRNYGYT
>TRBV13
ASSLGDRVGSPLH
>TRBV5-1
ASSLTGGPKLDEQF
>TRBV5-6
ASSLQGTYEQY
>TRBV6-5
ASSTSITGVGELF
>TRBV9
ASSAGQGTLYGYT
>TRBV5-1
ASSLAKELPKLATGGNTIY
>TRBV9
ASSVGGTDSYEQY
>TRBV5-4
ASTLGGGSVDSPLH
>TRBV18
ASSRTSGHTDTQY
>TRBV15
ATSRGRTPGGTYNEQF
>TRBV30
AWRRDSQETQY
>TRBV5-1
ASSFGTSGMTGELF
>TRBV5-1
ASSWVGTNNYGYT
>TRBV19
ASSSYLNSLNQPQH
>TRBV28
ASNSAGGLPYEQY
>TRBV5-1
ASSLLGQGGQEQY
>TRBV6-1
ASSDGGLNYGYT
>TRBV6-6
ASSYLVNTGELF